Presented here are 8 T cell receptor beta chains from one specimen sequenced in a study of beta chain features in type 1 diabetes. Overall study findings and caveats: In every one of the four CD4+ subsets, TCRB CDR3s were moderately but significantly shorter in Type 1 diabetes patients.

These receptors have no known antigen. Expressed TCRB transcripts were sequenced because the entire RNA isolate underwent reverse transcription. Sequenced by immunoSEQ multiplex PCR; TCRdb stores in-frame clones only, minus some. The table has approximately 280,000 clones, roughly 15% seen once. Source material: naive CD4+ T cells from blood. Receptors were obtained from a man aged 18 to 35 with type 1 diabetes.

V is TRBV30 and J is TRBJ2-5; no clear D. Trimming cost V 2 bases and J 5 bases, with 12 bases left between them. The CDR3 contains 13 residues. Germline CDR1 is GTSNPN and CDR2 is SVGIG (reference sequence). The CDR3 is CAWSTGIRETQYF. The CDR3 coding sequence is TGTGCCTGGAGTACGGGTATTAGGGAGACCCAGTACTTC.

The rearrangement joins TRBV6-5 to TRBJ2-3, with TRBD2 matching 8 bases. CDR1 is MNHEY, CDR2 SVGAGI, per germline. J was trimmed by 7 bases and V by 2 bases; bases with no gene match: 8. CDR3 length: 15 residues. CDR3 residues: CASSYRGSGRYTQYF. In DNA form, the CDR3 reads TGTGCCAGCAGTTACCGTGGCAGCGGGAGATATACGCAGTATTTT.

The chain is built from TRBV30 and TRBJ1-1; D gene ambiguous. V lost 1 base and J lost 7, with 10 bases in between. The CDR3 extends over 12 amino acids. The germline V gene encodes CDR1 GTSNPN and CDR2 SVGIG (reference sequence). CDR3 sequence reads: CAWSALQIEAFF. The CDR3 DNA follows: TGTGCCTGGAGTGCGCTTCAGATTGAAGCTTTCTTT.

This clone was seen only a few times. J is TRBJ2-5 and V is TRBV4-1; 7 positions match TRBD1. The V gene end was trimmed by 0 bases and the J gene end by 0 bases; junction bases not matched to a gene: 7. This CDR3 has 17 amino acids. The germline CDR1 and CDR2 sequences are MGHRA and YSYEKL. As DNA, the CDR3 is TGCGCCAGCAGCCAAGATCCGGACAGGAGGTACCAAGAGACCCAGTACTTC. This encodes CASSQDPDRRYQETQYF.

A few counts support this clone. The J gene is TRBJ1-5, the V gene TRBV28; 8 positions match TRBD1. Germline V CDR1 and CDR2: MDHEN, SYDVKM. The CDR3 has 16 amino acids. The V gene end was trimmed by 0 bases and the J gene end by 1 base; junction bases not matched to a gene: 2. CDR3 DNA sequence: TGTGCCAGCAGTTTATGGGACAGGGCCAGCAATCAGCCCCAGCATTTT. This sequence encodes CASSLWDRASNQPQHF.

This chain connects TRBV14 to TRBJ2-1, with TRBD2 identical over 8 bases. Trimming at V came to 4 bases and at J to 2 bases, leaving 7 bases not matched to a gene. This CDR3 comprises 16 residues. CDR1 is SGHDN, CDR2 FVKESK, per germline. The CDR3 is CASSPSWRGAYNEQFF. CDR3 nucleotides: TGTGCCAGCAGCCCTTCTTGGCGGGGGGCCTACAATGAGCAGTTCTTC.

The V call is TRBV6-6, the J call TRBJ2-5; D perhaps matches TRBD2 (5 bases). Between the trimmed V and J ends, which lost 5 bases and 8 bases, there was a span of 12 bases. The CDR3 totals 12 residues. Germline values: CDR1 MNHNY, CDR2 SVGAGI (reference sequence). CDR3 amino acids: CASSRGAETQYF. CDR3 sequence (DNA): TGTGCCAGCAGTCGGGGTGCTGAAACCCAGTACTTC.

This chain links TRBV9 with TRBJ1-1; 9 bases match TRBD1. The CDR3 sequence is 14 residues long. In germline, CDR1 is SGDLS, CDR2 YYNGEE. V was pared by 0 bases and J by 6 bases, with 3 bases of the junction left unmatched. CDR3 residues: CASSVDRGLAEAFF. The DNA of the CDR3 is TGTGCCAGCAGCGTAGACAGGGGGCTCGCTGAAGCTTTCTTT.